The present T cell receptor beta chain was sequenced within a study of cytomegalovirus exposure and HLA in healthy donors. On the study more broadly: Within the Caucasian-associated ancestry cluster were more than 75% of the roughly 360 genotyped donors. Study-level results: A few chains tied to CMV proved CMV antigen-specific in vitro.

CDR1 is KGHSH, CDR2 LQKENI, per germline. V dropped 2 bases and J dropped 5; count of bases not matched to a gene: 8. The length of the CDR3 is 15 residues. The primer mix had 60 Vbeta and 13 Jbeta primers. Profiled with immunoSEQ multiplex PCR; TCRdb holds only in-frame clones, not every one. The sample holds tens of thousands of clones. Note on this clone: What it binds is unknown.

The receptor comes from a girl between 10 and 17 years old in good health and CMV-seropositive. The source material was PBMCs. V is TRBV18 and J is TRBJ1-1; 7 bases match TRBD1. The CDR3 bases are TGTGCCAGCTCACCAACTGACAGGGCGCGAACTGAAGCTTTCTTT. It codes for CASSPTDRARTEAFF.